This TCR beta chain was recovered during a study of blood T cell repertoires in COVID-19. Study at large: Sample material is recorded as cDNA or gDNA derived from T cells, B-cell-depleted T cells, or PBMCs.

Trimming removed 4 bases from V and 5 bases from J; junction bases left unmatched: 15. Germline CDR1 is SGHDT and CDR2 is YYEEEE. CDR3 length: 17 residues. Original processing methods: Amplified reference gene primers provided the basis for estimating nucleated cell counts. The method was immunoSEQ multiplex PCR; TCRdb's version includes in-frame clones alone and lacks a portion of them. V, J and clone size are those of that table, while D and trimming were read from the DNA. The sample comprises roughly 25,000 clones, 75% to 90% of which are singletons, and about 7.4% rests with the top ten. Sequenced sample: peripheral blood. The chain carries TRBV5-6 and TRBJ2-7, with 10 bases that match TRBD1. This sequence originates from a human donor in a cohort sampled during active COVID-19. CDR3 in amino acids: CASSPIANRQGADEQYF. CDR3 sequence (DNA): TGTGCCAGCAGCCCGATTGCGAACAGACAGGGGGCCGACGAGCAGTACTTC.